These 26 T cell receptor beta chains came from one sample sequenced in a study of blood T cell repertoires in COVID-19. Sequenced by immunoSEQ multiplex PCR; TCRdb stores in-frame clones only, minus some. The data hold approximately 450,000 clones, with over 75% observed a single time. The sequencing sample was made of PBMCs or T cells enriched from blood (not recorded which). The receptors come from a man under 40 who had recovered from COVID-19.

The genes are TRBV25-1 and TRBJ2-7; possible D gene TRBD1, 5 bases. Germline CDR1 is MGHDK and CDR2 is SYGVNS. V was cut by 4 bases and J by 4 bases, with 8 bases left in between. The CDR3 is 12 residues long. CDR3 sequence (DNA): TGTGCCAGCAGTGCAGGGTCGTACGAGCAGTACTTC. This gives the protein CASSAGSYEQYF.

The chain links TRBV25-1 to TRBJ2-3; D possibly corresponds to TRBD2 (5 bases). CDR3 length equals 15 residues. V lost 3 bases, J lost 0 bases, and 10 bases lay in between. Germline V gene lookup returns CDR1 MGHDK and CDR2 SYGVNS. The CDR3 sequence: CASSDVRGSTDTQYF. CDR3 nucleotides: TGTGCCAGCAGTGACGTACGGGGTAGCACAGATACGCAGTATTTT. The full variable domain, completed using reference TRBV25-1 and TRBJ2-3, is EADIYQTPRYLVIGTGKKITLECSQTMGHDKMYWYQQDPGMELHLIHYSYGVNSTEKGDLSSESTVSRIRTEHFPLTLESARPSHTSQYLCASSDVRGSTDTQYFGPGTRLTVL.

The table lists this clone with a count of one. The CDR3, as DNA: TGTGCCAGCAGTTTCTCAAGAGATGGCTACACCTTC. Its protein product is CASSFSRDGYTF. The V and J genes are TRBV2 and TRBJ1-2, with no clear D. V shed 5 bases and J shed 6 bases, with 10 bases lying between them. CDR1 is SNHLY, CDR2 FYNNEI, per germline. The CDR3 totals 12 residues. The complete variable domain, with remaining parts taken from reference TRBV2 and TRBJ1-2, reads EPEVTQTPSHQVTQMGQEVILRCVPISNHLYFYWYRQILGQKVEFLVSFYNNEISEKSEIFDDQFSVERPDGSNFTLKIRSTKLEDSAMYFCASSFSRDGYTFGSGTRLTVV.

J is TRBJ1-6 and V is TRBV6-5; 7 nucleotides line up with TRBD1. The CDR3 spans 14 residues. Germline CDR1 reads MNHEY; CDR2 reads SVGAGI. The V gene end was trimmed by 2 bases and the J gene end by 9 bases; junction bases not matched to a gene: 4. CDR3 in DNA: TGTGCCAGCAGTTACGAGGGGGCAAGTTCACCCCTCCACTTT. Translation: CASSYEGASSPLHF.

This rearrangement joins TRBV19 to TRBJ2-1; TRBD2 matches at 11 bases. V lost 4 bases, J lost 4 bases, and 6 bases stayed unmatched. The CDR3 sequence is 16 residues long. CDR1 and CDR2 (germline): LNHDA, SQIVND (reference sequence). CDR3 sequence (DNA): TGTGCCAGTAGTACTTGGACTAGCGGGTCTTACAATGAGCAGTTCTTC. The encoded protein is CASSTWTSGSYNEQFF. Complete variable domain (other parts from reference TRBV19 and TRBJ2-1): DGGITQSPKYLFRKEGQNVTLSCEQNLNHDAMYWYRQDPGQGLRLIYYSQIVNDFQKGDIAEGYSVSREKKESFPLTVTSAQKNPTAFYLCASSTWTSGSYNEQFFGPGTRLTVL.

The gene calls are TRBV21-1 and TRBJ1-4; the table gives TRBD1 as D, unverified against the DNA. TRBV21-1 is noted as a pseudogene. This CDR3 has 16 residues. The DNA for the CDR3 is TGTGCCAGCAGCAGCGATGTGGACAGGGGTGGTGAAAAACTGTTTTTT. Translation: CASSSDVDRGGEKLFF.

This clone occurred once. The rearrangement joins TRBV2 to TRBJ1-4, with 10 bases that match TRBD1. V lost 4 bases, J lost 7 bases, and 15 bases stayed unmatched. The CDR3 extends over 18 amino acids. Germline values: CDR1 SNHLY, CDR2 FYNNEI. The CDR3, as DNA: TGTGCCAGCAGTGCCCAGACCGGGACAGGGGTATTTGGTGAAAAACTGTTTTTT. Translating it yields CASSAQTGTGVFGEKLFF.

The V gene is TRBV11-3, the J gene TRBJ2-3; no firm D call. This CDR3 is built from 13 residues. The V end lost 2 bases, the J end lost 5 bases, and 8 bases lay between the germline ends. The germline V gene has CDR1 SGHNT and CDR2 YENEEA. For the CDR3, the DNA is TGTGCCAGCAGCTTAAACTCGGTAGATACGCAGTATTTT. Its protein product is CASSLNSVDTQYF.

This clone was recorded many times. V gene TRBV2 combines with J gene TRBJ1-5, with no clear D. This CDR3 spans 15 amino acids. CDR1 and CDR2 from the germline V gene are SNHLY and FYNNEI. Deletions cut 4 bases from V and 2 bases from J, with 12 bases between. The CDR3 region is CASSAERLGNQPQHF. Here the CDR3 DNA reads TGTGCCAGCAGTGCAGAGCGGTTGGGCAATCAGCCCCAGCATTTT.

This chain joins TRBV30 and TRBJ2-6; TRBD1 is a possible D gene (6 bases). The CDR3 consists of 15 residues. Germline V gene lookup returns CDR1 GTSNPN and CDR2 SVGIG (reference sequence). Trimming shortened V by 2 bases and J by 2 bases, and 10 bases separated the two germline ends. CDR3 amino acids: CAWSRTAAGANVLTF. In DNA form, the CDR3 reads TGTGCCTGGAGTCGGACAGCTGCTGGGGCCAACGTCCTGACTTTC.

A note on this clone: At the DNA level, this CDR3 is encoded by other sequences in the same sample as well. The J gene is TRBJ2-7, the V gene TRBV18; TRBD2 matches 8 bases. Trimming cost V 3 bases and J 2 bases; bases outside gene matches: 6. The germline gives CDR1 KGHSH, CDR2 LQKENI. The length of the CDR3 is 15 residues. CDR3 region: CASSPLAGGPYEQYF. CDR3 DNA sequence: TGTGCCAGCTCACCCCTGGCGGGGGGCCCCTACGAGCAGTACTTC.

The rearrangement joins TRBV10-3 to TRBJ2-3, with D possibly matching TRBD1 (5 bases). Deletions cut 0 bases from V and 4 bases from J, with 14 bases between. The CDR3 sequence is 16 residues long. The V gene's germline CDR1 is ENHRY and CDR2 SYGVKD. CDR3 nucleotide sequence: TGTGCCATCAGTGAGTCGAGGCAGGGCTCCTCAGATACGCAGTATTTT. Amino acid sequence: CAISESRQGSSDTQYF.

The chain uses TRBV7-9 and TRBJ2-1, with TRBD2 matching over 7 bases. CDR1 and CDR2 (germline): SEHNR, FQNEAQ (reference sequence). The junction had 8 bases not matched to a gene; V was cut back by 1 base and J by 8 bases. The CDR3 loop spans 15 amino acids. The CDR3 DNA reads TGTGCCAGCAGCTTAGATGGCGGGAGCCTTGATGAGCAGTTCTTC. This encodes CASSLDGGSLDEQFF.

This sequence joins TRBV5-1 and TRBJ2-3, with 8 positions matching TRBD1. With V trimmed by 0 bases and J by 4 bases, 4 bases remained unmatched. The CDR3 has 15 residues. Germline loops: CDR1 SGHRS, CDR2 YFSETQ. CDR3 protein: CASSLAGGVADTQYF. CDR3 in DNA: TGCGCCAGCAGCTTGGCAGGGGGCGTCGCAGATACGCAGTATTTT. Combining the CDR3 with reference TRBV5-1 and TRBJ2-3 gives the whole variable domain KAGVTQTPRYLIKTRGQQVTLSCSPISGHRSVSWYQQTPGQGLQFLFEYFSETQRNKGNFPGRFSGRQFSNSRSEMNVSTLELGDSALYLCASSLAGGVADTQYFGPGTRLTVL.

The CDR3 nucleotides are TGTGCCAGCAGGGGGACCGGGAGCAATGAGCAGTTCTTC. It yields the protein CASRGTGSNEQFF. V usage is TRBV7-2 and J usage is TRBJ2-1; TRBD2 might be the D (6 bases). Germline V gives CDR1 SGHTA, CDR2 FQGNSA. V was pared by 6 bases and J by 6 bases, with 12 bases between. This CDR3 spans 13 amino acids.

V usage is TRBV7-6 and J usage is TRBJ2-1, with D perhaps matching TRBD2 (5 bases). CDR3 length: 15 amino acids. The V gene lost 5 bases and the J gene lost 1 base, with 12 bases spanning the gap. Germline CDR1 is SGHVS and CDR2 is FNYEAQ. As DNA, the CDR3 is TGTGCCAGCAGCCCCGGGGTACCTTCCTACAATGAGCAGTTCTTC. Translating gives CASSPGVPSYNEQFF. Full variable domain (remainder filled in from reference TRBV7-6 and TRBJ2-1): GAGVSQSPRYKVTKRGQDVALRCDPISGHVSLYWYRQALGQGPEFLTYFNYEAQQDKSGLPNDRFSAERPEGSISTLTIQRTEQRDSAMYRCASSPGVPSYNEQFFGPGTRLTVL.

The J gene is TRBJ2-3, the V gene TRBV10-3; TRBD2 agrees at 7 bases. The J segment lost 1 base and the V segment lost 8 bases, leaving 6 bases of the junction unmatched. CDR3 length: 14 amino acids. CDR1 is ENHRY and CDR2 is SYGVKD in the germline V gene. CDR3 DNA: TGTGCCATCGAGGAAAGCGGGGGCACAGATACGCAGTATTTT. Protein product: CAIEESGGTDTQYF.

This clone was seen just once. The chain carries TRBV5-5 and TRBJ2-7, with 7 nucleotides matching TRBD2. The CDR3 loop spans 16 amino acids. The J segment lost 7 bases and the V segment lost 4 bases, leaving 17 bases of the junction unmatched. Looked up from germline, CDR1 is SGHKS and CDR2 is YYEKEE (reference sequence). CDR3 coding DNA: TGTGCCAGCAGCCAGGCAGCGGGACCCAGCCTTGTTGAGCAGTACTTC. The encoded protein is CASSQAAGPSLVEQYF.

The chain links TRBV29-1 to TRBJ2-5; TRBD1 might be the D (6 bases). The CDR3 has 13 residues. Trimming removed 5 bases from V and 1 base from J, with 11 bases in between. Germline V lookup: CDR1 SQVTM, CDR2 ANQGSEA. This CDR3 is CSVPGQSQETQYF. The CDR3 DNA reads as TGCAGCGTTCCCGGACAGTCCCAAGAGACCCAGTACTTC.

This chain joins TRBV19 and TRBJ2-7; TRBD2 might be the D (5 bases). The length of the CDR3 is 15 residues. Trimming removed 4 bases from V and 0 bases from J, with 13 bases in between. CDR1 is LNHDA and CDR2 is SQIVND in the germline V gene (reference sequence). The CDR3 reads CASSRNRDSSYEQYF. CDR3 nucleotide sequence: TGTGCCAGTAGTAGGAACCGGGATAGCTCCTACGAGCAGTACTTC. Full variable domain (rest looked up from reference TRBV19 and TRBJ2-7): DGGITQSPKYLFRKEGQNVTLSCEQNLNHDAMYWYRQDPGQGLRLIYYSQIVNDFQKGDIAEGYSVSREKKESFPLTVTSAQKNPTAFYLCASSRNRDSSYEQYFGPGTRLTVT.

The chain is built from TRBV14 and TRBJ2-5, with D maybe TRBD2 (6 bases). Deletions cut 4 bases from V and 3 bases from J, with 15 bases between. This CDR3 is built from 15 residues. The germline CDR1 and CDR2 sequences are SGHDN and FVKESK. The CDR3 region is CASSLLLAGKETQYF. DNA of the CDR3: TGTGCCAGCAGCCTCCTTCTGGCGGGAAAAGAGACCCAGTACTTC.

CDR3 residues: CASSEVGLAADTQYF. Here the CDR3 DNA reads TGTGCCAGCAGTGAAGTGGGACTAGCGGCAGATACGCAGTATTTT. The chain has TRBV6-1 and TRBJ2-3; TRBD2 aligns across 11 bases. The CDR3 sequence is 15 residues long. Trimming removed 1 base from V and 4 bases from J; junction bases left unmatched: 1. The germline gives CDR1 MNHNS, CDR2 SASEGT.

V usage is TRBV4-1 and J usage is TRBJ2-2; D is ambiguous. The CDR3 runs to 15 residues. Trimming took 5 bases from V and 2 from J, leaving 12 bases between them. Germline CDR1 MGHRA, CDR2 YSYEKL. CDR3 sequence: CASSAHKVNTGELFF. The CDR3 nucleotides read TGCGCCAGCAGCGCCCACAAAGTAAACACCGGGGAGCTGTTTTTT.

V gene TRBV7-9 combines with J gene TRBJ1-2, with TRBD1 matching over 7 bases. The CDR3 has 15 amino acids. J gave up 8 bases and V 5 bases, and 14 bases lay outside the gene matches. CDR1 is SEHNR, CDR2 FQNEAQ, per germline (reference sequence). CDR3 in amino acids: CASSRKTGTEGGYTF. CDR3 sequence (DNA): TGTGCCAGCAGCAGAAAAACCGGGACAGAGGGGGGCTACACCTTC.

The gene calls are TRBV28 and TRBJ2-1, with 8 bases lining up with TRBD2. Unmatched junction bases numbered 4, after V lost 5 bases and J lost 4 bases. CDR1 is MDHEN, CDR2 SYDVKM, per germline. The CDR3 covers 14 residues. The CDR3 region has the DNA TGTGCCAGCAGTCCGGGACTAGTATACAATGAGCAGTTCTTC. Residues: CASSPGLVYNEQFF.

This clone was observed a handful of times. This chain links TRBV12-3 or TRBV12-4 with TRBJ1-5; D gene ambiguous. The V gene lost 1 base and the J gene lost 11 bases, with 9 bases spanning the gap. This CDR3 is 12 amino acids long. The CDR3 is CASSLGGLSQHF. The CDR3 nucleotides are TGTGCCAGCAGTTTAGGAGGTTTGTCCCAGCATTTT.